The 26 T cell receptor beta chains given below trace back to one sample, sequenced in a study of a mutant IDH1 vaccine in newly diagnosed glioma. Antigens for these TCRs are unknown. Documented time point: week 11, during vaccination. In the vaccine, a single dose held 300 ug of the mutant IDH1 20-mer peptide, along with topical imiquimod. The repertoire was sequenced with immunoSEQ multiplex PCR; TCRdb's copy has only in-frame clones and lacks some. The sample shows some 130,000 clones, roughly 75% of them seen only once. The sample here was PBMCs, taken from a glioma patient whose treatment included an IDH1 peptide vaccine. The receptors here all came from a man in his forties or fifties with glioma.

The chain employs TRBV5-6 and TRBJ2-7; 7 bases match TRBD2. V lost 3 bases, J lost 6 bases, and 12 bases stayed unmatched. Germline V gene data show CDR1 as SGHDT and CDR2 as YYEEEE. There are 15 residues in the CDR3. CDR3 in amino acids: CASSSSRASGPEQYF. DNA for the CDR3: TGTGCCAGCAGCTCCAGTCGCGCTAGCGGTCCCGAGCAGTACTTC.

CDR3 nucleotide sequence: TGCGCCAGCAGCCAAGGTTCTAGCGGGAGGGAATCCTACGAGCAGTACTTC. Amino acid sequence: CASSQGSSGRESYEQYF. This rearrangement joins TRBV4-3 to TRBJ2-7; 12 bases match TRBD2. Germline CDR1 LGHNA, CDR2 YSLEER. The J segment lost 1 base and the V segment lost 1 base, leaving 5 bases of the junction unmatched. This CDR3 is built from 17 residues.

The chain employs TRBV5-1 and TRBJ2-4; possible D gene TRBD1, 5 bases. This CDR3 region has 15 residues. CDR1 is SGHRS and CDR2 is YFSETQ in the germline V gene. V was clipped by 1 base and J by 2 bases, with 10 bases between them. The CDR3 protein is CASSLMDISKNIQYF. The CDR3 DNA reads TGCGCCAGCAGCTTGATGGACATTTCCAAAAACATTCAGTACTTC. The full variable domain, rest sourced from reference TRBV5-1 and TRBJ2-4, is KAGVTQTPRYLIKTRGQQVTLSCSPISGHRSVSWYQQTPGQGLQFLFEYFSETQRNKGNFPGRFSGRQFSNSRSEMNVSTLELGDSALYLCASSLMDISKNIQYFGAGTRLSVL.

The genes are TRBV6-5 and TRBJ2-7, with TRBD2 as a possible D gene (5 bases). Deletions cut 2 bases from V and 3 bases from J, with 11 bases between. In germline, CDR1 is MNHEY, CDR2 SVGAGI. The CDR3 is 14 residues long. The CDR3 is CASSYGGRGYEQYF. CDR3 sequence (DNA): TGTGCCAGCAGTTACGGAGGCAGAGGCTACGAGCAGTACTTC.

This clone has only a few counts. The chain couples TRBV23-1 to TRBJ1-5; TRBD1 is a possible D gene (5 bases). TRBV23-1 has ORF status, its function being uncertain. This CDR3 spans 14 amino acids. V lost 0 bases and J lost 6, with 9 bases in between. The CDR3 nucleotides read TGCGCCAGCAGTCAATCGGCAGGGACTCAGCCCCAGCATTTT. Its translation: CASSQSAGTQPQHF.

This clone was seen a single time. The chain carries TRBV18 and TRBJ2-3; tentatively, D is TRBD2 (5 bases). There are 15 residues in the CDR3. Trimming left V 4 bases short and J 0 bases short, with 11 bases between. CDR1 and CDR2 from the germline V gene are KGHSH and LQKENI. The chain's CDR3 is CASSRGMGSTDTQYF. CDR3 nucleotide sequence: TGTGCCAGCTCACGAGGGATGGGTAGCACAGATACGCAGTATTTT.

The chain recombines TRBV11-2 with TRBJ2-7, with D perhaps given as TRBD1 or TRBD2 (6 bases each). The length of the CDR3 is 15 residues. V gave up 0 bases and J gave up 6 bases, with 15 bases separating them. Per the germline V gene, CDR1 is SGHAT and CDR2 is FQNNGV. For the CDR3, the DNA is TGTGCCAGCAGCTTAGATCTAGTACAGGGAGGCGAGCAGTACTTC. Translated: CASSLDLVQGGEQYF. Full variable domain (remainder filled in from reference TRBV11-2 and TRBJ2-7): EAGVAQSPRYKIIEKRQSVAFWCNPISGHATLYWYQQILGQGPKLLIQFQNNGVVDDSQLPKDRFSAERLKGVDSTLKIQPAKLEDSAVYLCASSLDLVQGGEQYFGPGTRLTVT.

The chain combines TRBV5-4 with TRBJ2-2, with D hard to call. The length of the CDR3 is 14 residues. The germline V gene encodes CDR1 SGHNT and CDR2 YYREEE (reference sequence). V lost 5 bases, J lost 3 bases, and 11 bases lay in between. The CDR3 DNA is TGTGCCAGCAGTCATGGACGGGACACCGGGGAGCTGTTTTTT. This encodes CASSHGRDTGELFF.

As DNA, the CDR3 is TGTGCCAGCTCTGAAGGGTGGAACTCCTACGAGCAGTACTTC. Its protein product is CASSEGWNSYEQYF. This chain links TRBV18 with TRBJ2-7; no reliable D call. This CDR3 contains 14 residues. The germline V gene encodes CDR1 KGHSH and CDR2 LQKENI. The V end lost 6 bases, the J end lost 0 bases, and 12 bases lay between the germline ends.

The chain uses TRBV5-8 and TRBJ2-3; 7 bases are a match to TRBD1. The germline gives CDR1 SGHTS, CDR2 YDEGEE. The CDR3 has 15 amino acids. After removal of 4 bases from V and 0 bases from J, the junction contained 5 bases not matched to a gene. The DNA of the CDR3 is TGTGCCAGCAGCCCGTGGACAGGCAGCACAGATACGCAGTATTTT. Amino acid sequence: CASSPWTGSTDTQYF.

V is TRBV2 and J is TRBJ2-7, with TRBD1 matching over 11 bases. The CDR3 covers 14 residues. Germline trimming cut 9 bases from V and 6 bases from J; bases unmatched to any gene: 10. CDR1 and CDR2 (germline): SNHLY, FYNNEI. CDR3 sequence (DNA): TGTGCCAGTAATACCGGGACAGGGGGAATCGAGCAGTACTTC. Protein product: CASNTGTGGIEQYF.

This chain links TRBV5-6 with TRBJ2-1; a weak D match, TRBD2 (5 bases). The germline gives CDR1 SGHDT, CDR2 YYEEEE. The V and J ends lost 0 bases and 5 bases respectively, with 18 bases between them. This CDR3 contains 17 residues. The CDR3 DNA follows: TGTGCCAGCAGCTTGGGTCTAGCCCCTTCACACAACAATGAGCAGTTCTTC. Protein: CASSLGLAPSHNNEQFF. Full variable domain (remainder filled in from reference TRBV5-6 and TRBJ2-1): DAGVTQSPTHLIKTRGQQVTLRCSPKSGHDTVSWYQQALGQGPQFIFQYYEEEERQRGNFPDRFSGHQFPNYSSELNVNALLLGDSALYLCASSLGLAPSHNNEQFFGPGTRLTVL.

This chain links TRBV18 with TRBJ2-2; D is perhaps TRBD1 (5 bases). Trimming shortened V by 6 bases and J by 6 bases, and 11 bases separated the two germline ends. The CDR3 spans 13 residues. Per germline, CDR1 KGHSH and CDR2 LQKENI. The CDR3: CASSGRQPGELFF. The CDR3 DNA reads TGTGCCAGCTCGGGCCGACAGCCCGGGGAGCTGTTTTTT.

This chain joins TRBV18 and TRBJ2-4, with 7 bases that match TRBD1. Germline CDR1 and CDR2: KGHSH and LQKENI. The CDR3 spans 16 residues. J lost 3 bases, V lost 4 bases, and 9 bases had no gene match. The CDR3 is CASSQGALRGKNIQYF. CDR3 DNA: TGTGCCAGCTCACAGGGGGCCCTTCGGGGCAAAAACATTCAGTACTTC.

The rearrangement links TRBV7-2 to TRBJ2-7; a weak D match, TRBD1 (7 bases). The CDR3 is 15 amino acids. CDR1 is SGHTA and CDR2 is FQGNSA in the germline V gene. With 1 base removed from V and 3 bases from J, the gap between germline ends came to 13 bases. The chain's CDR3 is CASSLVEGARYEQYF. CDR3 coding DNA: TGTGCCAGCAGCTTAGTGGAGGGGGCTCGCTACGAGCAGTACTTC.

The chain is built from TRBV27 and TRBJ2-3; TRBD1 aligns across 8 bases. From germline, CDR1 is MNHEY and CDR2 SMNVEV (reference sequence). V lost 4 bases, J lost 6 bases, and 9 bases stayed unmatched. The CDR3 loop spans 15 amino acids. CDR3 in amino acids: CASSSSLTGVDTQYF. DNA for the CDR3: TGTGCCAGCAGTTCCTCCTTGACAGGGGTGGATACGCAGTATTTT.

This clone was counted once. The chain has TRBV19 and TRBJ1-4, with D possibly being TRBD1 (5 bases). V lost 11 bases and J lost 8, with 12 bases in between. Germline CDR1 LNHDA, CDR2 SQIVND (reference sequence). This CDR3 has 11 residues. The CDR3 DNA sequence: TGTGCCGCTCGGGGGGAAGAAAAACTGTTTTTT. Its translation is CAARGEEKLFF.

This clone was counted a few times. This rearrangement joins TRBV7-8 to TRBJ1-1; 7 bases are a match to TRBD1. V trimming: 1 base; J trimming: 2 bases; junction bases outside the gene matches: 1. The CDR3 is 14 amino acids. Germline CDR1 SGHVS, CDR2 FQNEAQ. Written as DNA, the CDR3 is TGTGCCAGCAGCTTAGGACAGGGTAACACTGAAGCTTTCTTT. Its translation: CASSLGQGNTEAFF.

The chain is built from TRBV7-2 and TRBJ1-1; D not resolved. The V and J ends lost 5 bases and 4 bases respectively, with 17 bases between them. The CDR3 length is 15 residues. Germline assignment: CDR1 SGHTA and CDR2 FQGNSA. The CDR3: CASSPSLGVGTEAFF. In DNA form, the CDR3 reads TGTGCCAGCAGCCCGTCACTGGGTGTGGGCACTGAAGCTTTCTTT.

The CDR3 DNA reads as TGCGCCAGCAGCTTGGAGGCAGGGTCGGACACTGAAGCTTTCTTT. Protein: CASSLEAGSDTEAFF. This chain uses TRBV5-1 with TRBJ1-1; perhaps TRBD1 as D (5 bases). The length of the CDR3 is 15 residues. Germline V gene data show CDR1 as SGHRS and CDR2 as YFSETQ. The V gene lost 0 bases and the J gene lost 3 bases, with 12 bases spanning the gap.

DNA of the CDR3: TGTGCCAGCAGTCAAGCGGGAACCTACAATGAGCAGTTCTTC. Its protein product is CASSQAGTYNEQFF. This chain connects TRBV27 to TRBJ2-1; 7 nucleotides line up with TRBD2. From germline, CDR1 is MNHEY and CDR2 SMNVEV (reference sequence). V lost 5 bases and J lost 2; bases outside the gene matches: 3. CDR3 size: 14 residues.

This chain uses TRBV6-5 with TRBJ2-3; tentative D call: TRBD2 (6 bases). CDR3 length: 16 residues. V was shortened by 4 bases and J by 3 bases, with 17 bases between the two germline ends. CDR1 and CDR2 (germline): MNHEY, SVGAGI. The CDR3 here is CASSFLTSIGTDTQYF. CDR3 coding DNA: TGTGCCAGCAGTTTTTTAACTAGCATCGGGACAGATACGCAGTATTTT.

This chain connects TRBV9 to TRBJ2-3, with 10 bases that match TRBD2. The CDR3 has 15 amino acids. V was clipped by 0 bases and J by 3 bases; unmatched bases: 1. CDR1 and CDR2 from the germline V gene are SGDLS and YYNGEE. CDR3 residues: CASSVVAGGTDTQYF. CDR3 in DNA: TGTGCCAGCAGCGTAGTAGCGGGAGGTACAGATACGCAGTATTTT.

The rearrangement joins TRBV5-4 to TRBJ2-5; D possibly corresponds to TRBD1 (6 bases). The CDR3 has 12 amino acids. Per the germline V gene, CDR1 is SGHNT and CDR2 is YYREEE (reference sequence). V was pared by 1 base and J by 5 bases, with 6 bases between. CDR3 nucleotide sequence: TGTGCCAGCAGCTTGAGGGGGGAGACCCAGTACTTC. This sequence encodes CASSLRGETQYF.

Comments on this clone: A junction end diverges from the germline sequence, so it may reflect a read error. This rearrangement joins TRBV7-7 to TRBJ2-5, with TRBD2 as a possible D gene (6 bases). Germline-derived CDR1 and CDR2 are SSHAT and FNYEAQ (reference sequence). The CDR3 extends over 14 amino acids. CDR3 bases: TGTGCTAGCAGCCTCGGGAAGGCGGGGGAGACCCAGTACTTC. Its translation is CASSLGKAGETQYF.

This clone occurred a few times. A read error may produce the germline difference seen at one junction end. This chain connects TRBV7-2 to TRBJ1-1; D not resolved. This CDR3 is built from 13 residues. From germline, CDR1 is SGHTA and CDR2 FQGNSA. The CDR3 sequence is CASSSSGSFGWIF. The CDR3 coding sequence is TGTGCCAGCAGCTCGTCGGGATCCTTTGGGTGGATCTTT.